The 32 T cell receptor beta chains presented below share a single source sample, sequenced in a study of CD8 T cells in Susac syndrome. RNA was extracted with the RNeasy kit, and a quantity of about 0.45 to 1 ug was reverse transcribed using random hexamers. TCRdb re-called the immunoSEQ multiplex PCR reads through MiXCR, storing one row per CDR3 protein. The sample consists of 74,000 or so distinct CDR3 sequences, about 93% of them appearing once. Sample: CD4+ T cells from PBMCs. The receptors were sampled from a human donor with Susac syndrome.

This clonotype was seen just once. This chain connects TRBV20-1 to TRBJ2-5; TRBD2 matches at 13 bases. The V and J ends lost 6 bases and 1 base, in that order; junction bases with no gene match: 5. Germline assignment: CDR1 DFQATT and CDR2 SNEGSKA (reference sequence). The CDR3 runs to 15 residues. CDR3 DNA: TGCAGTGCAAAAGGACTAGCGGGAGCCCAAGAGACCCAGTACTTC. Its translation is CSAKGLAGAQETQYF.

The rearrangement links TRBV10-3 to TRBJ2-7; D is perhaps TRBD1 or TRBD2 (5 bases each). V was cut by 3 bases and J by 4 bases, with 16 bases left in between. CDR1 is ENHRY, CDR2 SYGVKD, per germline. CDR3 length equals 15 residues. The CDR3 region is CAISENRGAGYEQYF. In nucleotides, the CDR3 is TGTGCCATCAGTGAAAACCGGGGCGCTGGGTACGAGCAGTACTTC.

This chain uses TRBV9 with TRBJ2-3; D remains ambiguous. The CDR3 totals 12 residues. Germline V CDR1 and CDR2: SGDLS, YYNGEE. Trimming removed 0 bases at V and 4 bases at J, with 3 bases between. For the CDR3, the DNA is TGTGCCAGCAGCGTAGTAGCAGATACGCAGTATTTT. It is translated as CASSVVADTQYF.

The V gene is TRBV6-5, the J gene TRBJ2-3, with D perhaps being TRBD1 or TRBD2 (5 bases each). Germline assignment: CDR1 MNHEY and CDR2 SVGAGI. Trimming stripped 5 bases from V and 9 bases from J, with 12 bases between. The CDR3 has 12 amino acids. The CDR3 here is CASSQGRGTQYF. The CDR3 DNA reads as TGTGCCAGCAGTCAGGGACGTGGGACGCAGTATTTT.

The CDR3 sequence: CASRFEGGRQETQYF. DNA for the CDR3: TGCGCCAGCAGATTCGAAGGGGGGCGCCAAGAGACCCAGTACTTC. This sequence joins TRBV5-1 and TRBJ2-5; the D gene could be TRBD1 or TRBD2 (6 bases each). Germline CDR1 is SGHRS and CDR2 is YFSETQ. Deletions cut 5 bases from V and 1 base from J, with 15 bases between. The CDR3 is 15 amino acids.

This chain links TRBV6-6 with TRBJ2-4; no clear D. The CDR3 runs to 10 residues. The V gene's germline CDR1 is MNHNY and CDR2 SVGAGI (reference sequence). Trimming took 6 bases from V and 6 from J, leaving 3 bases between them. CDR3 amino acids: CASRGNIQYF. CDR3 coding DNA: TGTGCCAGCAGGGGAAACATTCAGTACTTC.

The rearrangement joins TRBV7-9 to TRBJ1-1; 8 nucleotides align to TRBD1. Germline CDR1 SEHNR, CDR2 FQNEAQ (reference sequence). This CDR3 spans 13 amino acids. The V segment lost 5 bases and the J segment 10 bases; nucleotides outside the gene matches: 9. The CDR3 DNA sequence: TGTGCCAGCAGCCAATTGGACAGGGATCGAGCTTTCTTT. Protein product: CASSQLDRDRAFF. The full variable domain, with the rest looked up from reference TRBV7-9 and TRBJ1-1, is DTGVSQNPRHKITKRGQNVTFRCDPISEHNRLYWYRQTLGQGPEFLTYFQNEAQLEKSRLLSDRFSAERPKGSFSTLEIQRTEQGDSAMYLCASSQLDRDRAFFGQGTRLTVV.

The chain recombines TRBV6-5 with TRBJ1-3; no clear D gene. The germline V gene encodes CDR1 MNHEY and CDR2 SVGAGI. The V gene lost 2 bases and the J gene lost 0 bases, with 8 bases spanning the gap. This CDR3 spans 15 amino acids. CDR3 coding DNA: TGTGCCAGCAGTTACATGCCCTCCTCTGGAAACACCATATATTTT. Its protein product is CASSYMPSSGNTIYF.

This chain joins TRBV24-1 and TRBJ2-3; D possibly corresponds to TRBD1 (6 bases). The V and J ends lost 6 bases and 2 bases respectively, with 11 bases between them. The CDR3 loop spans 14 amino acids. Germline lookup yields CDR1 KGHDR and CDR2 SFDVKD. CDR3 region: CATSFQGLTDTQYF. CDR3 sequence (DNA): TGTGCCACCAGTTTCCAGGGGCTCACAGATACGCAGTATTTT.

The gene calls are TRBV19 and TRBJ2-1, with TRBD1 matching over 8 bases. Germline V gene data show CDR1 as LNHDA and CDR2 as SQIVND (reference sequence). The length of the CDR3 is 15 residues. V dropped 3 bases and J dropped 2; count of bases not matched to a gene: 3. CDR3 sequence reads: CASSIDRGPYNEQFF. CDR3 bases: TGTGCCAGTAGTATTGACAGGGGTCCCTACAATGAGCAGTTCTTC. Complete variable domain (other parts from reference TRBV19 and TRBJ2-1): DGGITQSPKYLFRKEGQNVTLSCEQNLNHDAMYWYRQDPGQGLRLIYYSQIVNDFQKGDIAEGYSVSREKKESFPLTVTSAQKNPTAFYLCASSIDRGPYNEQFFGPGTRLTVL.

This chain's CDR3 is CSVGKQGGYTF. The CDR3 DNA reads TGCAGCGTTGGAAAACAGGGTGGCTACACCTTC. The chain couples TRBV29-1 to TRBJ1-2; possible D gene TRBD1, 6 bases. V was cut by 4 bases and J by 7 bases, with 10 bases left in between. The CDR3 loop spans 11 amino acids. Germline CDR1 is SQVTM and CDR2 is ANQGSEA.

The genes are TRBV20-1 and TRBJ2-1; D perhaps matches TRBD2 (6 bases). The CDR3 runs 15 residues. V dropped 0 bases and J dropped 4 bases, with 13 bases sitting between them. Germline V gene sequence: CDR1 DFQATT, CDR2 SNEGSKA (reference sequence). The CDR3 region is CSARDLRGTYNEQFF. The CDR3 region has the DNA TGCAGTGCTAGAGACCTCCGCGGGACTTACAATGAGCAGTTCTTC.

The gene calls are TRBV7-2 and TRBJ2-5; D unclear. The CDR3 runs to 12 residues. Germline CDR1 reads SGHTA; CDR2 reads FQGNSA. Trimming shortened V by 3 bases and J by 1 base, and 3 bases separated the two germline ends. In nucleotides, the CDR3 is TGTGCCAGCAGCTTTAGCCAAGAGACCCAGTACTTC. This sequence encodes CASSFSQETQYF.

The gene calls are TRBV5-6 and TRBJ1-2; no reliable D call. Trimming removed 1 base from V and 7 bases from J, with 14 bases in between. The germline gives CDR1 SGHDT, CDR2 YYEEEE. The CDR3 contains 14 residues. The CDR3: CASSLYGSPGGYTF. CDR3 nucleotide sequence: TGTGCCAGCAGCTTGTATGGAAGCCCGGGTGGCTACACCTTC.

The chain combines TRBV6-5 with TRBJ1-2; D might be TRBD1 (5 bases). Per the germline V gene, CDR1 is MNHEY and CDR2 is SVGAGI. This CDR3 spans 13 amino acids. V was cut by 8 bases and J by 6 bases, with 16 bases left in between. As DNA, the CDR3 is TGTGCCAGCCGCATGGGGGAAGGGAATGGCTACACCTTC. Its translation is CASRMGEGNGYTF.

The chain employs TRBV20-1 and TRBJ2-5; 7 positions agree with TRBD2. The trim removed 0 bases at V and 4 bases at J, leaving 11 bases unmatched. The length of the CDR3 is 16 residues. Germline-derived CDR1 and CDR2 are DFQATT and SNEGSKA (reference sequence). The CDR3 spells CSAREGTTAGTETQYF. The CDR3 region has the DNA TGCAGTGCTAGAGAGGGGACTACCGCAGGAACAGAGACCCAGTACTTC.

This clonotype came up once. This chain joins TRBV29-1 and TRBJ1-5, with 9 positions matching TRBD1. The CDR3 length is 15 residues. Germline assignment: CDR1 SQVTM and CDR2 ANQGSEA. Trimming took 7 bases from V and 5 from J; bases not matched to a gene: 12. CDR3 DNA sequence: TGCAGCGCGCAACTTGGGACAGGGACGGATCAGCCCCAGCATTTT. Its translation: CSAQLGTGTDQPQHF.

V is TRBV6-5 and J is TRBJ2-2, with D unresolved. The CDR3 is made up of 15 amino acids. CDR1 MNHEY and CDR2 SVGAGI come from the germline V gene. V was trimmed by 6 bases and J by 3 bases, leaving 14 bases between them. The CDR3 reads CASRPPLRDTGELFF. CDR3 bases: TGTGCCAGCAGACCTCCCCTCCGGGACACCGGGGAGCTGTTTTTT.

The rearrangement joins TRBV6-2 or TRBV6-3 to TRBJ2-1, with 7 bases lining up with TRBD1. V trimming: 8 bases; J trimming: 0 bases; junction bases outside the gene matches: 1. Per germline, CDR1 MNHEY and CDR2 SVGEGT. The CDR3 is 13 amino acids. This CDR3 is CASRDSSYNEQFF. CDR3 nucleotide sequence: TGTGCCAGCCGGGACAGCTCCTACAATGAGCAGTTCTTC.

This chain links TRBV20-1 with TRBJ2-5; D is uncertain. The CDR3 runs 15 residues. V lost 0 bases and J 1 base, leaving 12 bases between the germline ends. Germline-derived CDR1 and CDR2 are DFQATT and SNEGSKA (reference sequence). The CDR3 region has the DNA TGCAGTGCTAGAGATTACCCAGGCTCCCAAGAGACCCAGTACTTC. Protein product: CSARDYPGSQETQYF.

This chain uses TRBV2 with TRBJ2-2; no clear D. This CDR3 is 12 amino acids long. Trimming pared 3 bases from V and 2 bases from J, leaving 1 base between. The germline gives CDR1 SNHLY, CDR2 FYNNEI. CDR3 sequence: CASSDNTGELFF. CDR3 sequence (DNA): TGTGCCAGCAGTGATAACACCGGGGAGCTGTTTTTT.

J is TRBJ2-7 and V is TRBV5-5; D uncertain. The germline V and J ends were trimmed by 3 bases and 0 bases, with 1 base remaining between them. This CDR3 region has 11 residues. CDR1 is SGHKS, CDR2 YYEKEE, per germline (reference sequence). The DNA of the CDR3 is TGTGCCAGCAGCTACTCCTACGAGCAGTACTTC. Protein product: CASSYSYEQYF.

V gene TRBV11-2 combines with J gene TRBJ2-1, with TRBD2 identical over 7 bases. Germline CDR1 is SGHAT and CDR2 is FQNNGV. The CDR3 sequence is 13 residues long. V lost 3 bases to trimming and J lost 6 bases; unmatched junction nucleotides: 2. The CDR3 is CASSLERGNEQFF. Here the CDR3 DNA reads TGTGCCAGCAGCTTGGAGCGGGGCAATGAGCAGTTCTTC.

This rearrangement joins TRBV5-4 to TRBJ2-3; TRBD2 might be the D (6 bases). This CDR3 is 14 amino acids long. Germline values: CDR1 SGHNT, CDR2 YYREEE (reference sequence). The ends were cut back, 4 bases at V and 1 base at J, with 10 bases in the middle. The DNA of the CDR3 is TGTGCCAGCAGCGGGGGGAACGGCACAGATACGCAGTATTTT. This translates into CASSGGNGTDTQYF.

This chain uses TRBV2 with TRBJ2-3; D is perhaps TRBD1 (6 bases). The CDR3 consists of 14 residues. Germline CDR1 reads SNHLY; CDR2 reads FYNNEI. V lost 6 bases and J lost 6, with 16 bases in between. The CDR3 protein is CASSLQGFEDTQYF. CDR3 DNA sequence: TGTGCCAGCAGCTTACAGGGATTCGAGGATACGCAGTATTTT.

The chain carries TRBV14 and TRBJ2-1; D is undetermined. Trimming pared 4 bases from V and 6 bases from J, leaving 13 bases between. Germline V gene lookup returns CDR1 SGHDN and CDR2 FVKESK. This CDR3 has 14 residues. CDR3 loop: CASSPGRSRNEQFF. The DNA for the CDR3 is TGTGCCAGCAGCCCCGGGCGGTCCCGCAATGAGCAGTTCTTC.

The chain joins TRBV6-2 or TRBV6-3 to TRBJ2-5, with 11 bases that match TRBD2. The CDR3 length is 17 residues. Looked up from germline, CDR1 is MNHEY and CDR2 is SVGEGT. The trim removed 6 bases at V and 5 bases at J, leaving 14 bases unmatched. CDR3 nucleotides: TGTGCCAGCAGAAGAGGGTGGGGACTAGCGGTTGGGGAGACCCAGTACTTC. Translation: CASRRGWGLAVGETQYF.

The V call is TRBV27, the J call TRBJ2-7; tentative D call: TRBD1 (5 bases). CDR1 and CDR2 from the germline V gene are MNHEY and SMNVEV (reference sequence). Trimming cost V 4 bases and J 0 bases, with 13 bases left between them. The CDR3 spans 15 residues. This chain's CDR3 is CASSSRQTYSYEQYF. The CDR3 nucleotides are TGTGCCAGCAGTTCACGACAGACCTACTCCTACGAGCAGTACTTC.

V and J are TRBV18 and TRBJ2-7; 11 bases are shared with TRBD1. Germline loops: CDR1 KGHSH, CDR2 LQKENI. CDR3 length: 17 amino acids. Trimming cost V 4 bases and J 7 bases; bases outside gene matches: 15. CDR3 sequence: CASSHLGVGQGAREQYF. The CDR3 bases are TGTGCCAGCTCACATCTGGGGGTCGGACAGGGGGCGCGAGAGCAGTACTTC.

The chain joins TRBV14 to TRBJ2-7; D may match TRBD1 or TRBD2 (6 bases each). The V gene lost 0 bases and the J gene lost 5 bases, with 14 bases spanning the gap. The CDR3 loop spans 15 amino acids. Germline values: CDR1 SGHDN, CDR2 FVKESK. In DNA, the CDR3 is TGTGCCAGCAGCCAAGATGGGGGGCGTAGCGACGAGCAGTACTTC. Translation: CASSQDGGRSDEQYF.

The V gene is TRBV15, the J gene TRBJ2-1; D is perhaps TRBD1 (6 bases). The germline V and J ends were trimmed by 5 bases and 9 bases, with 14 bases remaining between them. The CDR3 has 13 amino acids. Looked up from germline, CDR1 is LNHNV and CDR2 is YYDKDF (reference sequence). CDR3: CATSPYRESEQFF. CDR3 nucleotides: TGTGCCACCAGCCCTTACAGGGAAAGTGAGCAGTTCTTC.

The CDR3 loop is CASMRGPDTQYF. The CDR3 nucleotides are TGTGCCAGCATGAGGGGGCCAGATACGCAGTATTTT. The rearrangement links TRBV2 to TRBJ2-3; 7 bases map to TRBD1. V gave up 7 bases and J gave up 4 bases; unmatched junction bases: 2. Per germline, CDR1 SNHLY and CDR2 FYNNEI. CDR3 size: 12 residues. Filled out from reference TRBV2 and TRBJ2-3, the complete variable domain reads EPEVTQTPSHQVTQMGQEVILRCVPISNHLYFYWYRQILGQKVEFLVSFYNNEISEKSEIFDDQFSVERPDGSNFTLKIRSTKLEDSAMYFCASMRGPDTQYFGPGTRLTVL.